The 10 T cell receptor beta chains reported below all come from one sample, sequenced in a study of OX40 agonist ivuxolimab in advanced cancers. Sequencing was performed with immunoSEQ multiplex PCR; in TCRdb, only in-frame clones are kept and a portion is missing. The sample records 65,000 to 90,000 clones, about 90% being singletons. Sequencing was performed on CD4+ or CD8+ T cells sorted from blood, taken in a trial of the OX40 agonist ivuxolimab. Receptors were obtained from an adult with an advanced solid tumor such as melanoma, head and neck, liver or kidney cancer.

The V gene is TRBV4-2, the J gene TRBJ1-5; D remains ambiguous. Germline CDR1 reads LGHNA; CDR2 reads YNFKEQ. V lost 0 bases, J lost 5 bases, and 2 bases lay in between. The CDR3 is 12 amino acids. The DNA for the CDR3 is TGTGCCAGCAGCCAAGATGATCAGCCCCAGCATTTT. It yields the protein CASSQDDQPQHF.

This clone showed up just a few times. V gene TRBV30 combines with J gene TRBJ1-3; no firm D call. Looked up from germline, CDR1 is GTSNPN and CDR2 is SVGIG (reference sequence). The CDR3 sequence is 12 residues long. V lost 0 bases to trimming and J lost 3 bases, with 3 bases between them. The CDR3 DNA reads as TGTGCCTGGAGTGTACTTGGAAACACCATATATTTT. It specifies CAWSVLGNTIYF.

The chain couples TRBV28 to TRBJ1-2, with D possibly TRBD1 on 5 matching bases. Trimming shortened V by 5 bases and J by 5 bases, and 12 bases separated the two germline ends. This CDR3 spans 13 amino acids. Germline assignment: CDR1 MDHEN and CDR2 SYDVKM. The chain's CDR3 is CASSPRGGYGYTF. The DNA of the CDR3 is TGTGCCAGCAGTCCCCGCGGGGGGTATGGCTACACCTTC.

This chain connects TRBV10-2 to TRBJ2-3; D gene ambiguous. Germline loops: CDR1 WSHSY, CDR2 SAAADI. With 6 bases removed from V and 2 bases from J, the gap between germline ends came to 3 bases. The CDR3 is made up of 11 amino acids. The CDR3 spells CASSHTDTQYF. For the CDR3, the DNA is TGCGCCAGCAGCCACACAGATACGCAGTATTTT.

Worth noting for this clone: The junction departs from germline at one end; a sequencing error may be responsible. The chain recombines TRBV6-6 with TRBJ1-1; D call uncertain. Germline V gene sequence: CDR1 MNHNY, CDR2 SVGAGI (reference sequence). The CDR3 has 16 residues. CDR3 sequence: CASSYSAGGMKTEAFF. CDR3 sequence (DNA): TGTGCCAGCAGTTACAGTGCAGGTGGTATGAAAACTGAAGCTTTCTTT.

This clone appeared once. CDR3 region: CASSYGEPRANTQYF. The CDR3 coding sequence is TGTGCCAGCAGTTACGGGGAACCCAGGGCGAATACGCAGTATTTT. This rearrangement joins TRBV6-5 to TRBJ2-3; maybe TRBD1 (5 bases). The CDR3 has 15 amino acids. Germline CDR1 and CDR2: MNHEY and SVGAGI. V gave up 2 bases and J gave up 7 bases, with 16 bases separating them.

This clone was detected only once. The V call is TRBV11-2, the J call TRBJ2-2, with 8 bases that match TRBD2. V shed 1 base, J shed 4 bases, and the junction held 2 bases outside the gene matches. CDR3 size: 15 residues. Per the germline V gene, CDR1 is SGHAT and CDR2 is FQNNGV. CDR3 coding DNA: TGTGCCAGCAGCTTAGGGCTAGCGGGCACCGGGGAGCTGTTTTTT. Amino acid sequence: CASSLGLAGTGELFF.

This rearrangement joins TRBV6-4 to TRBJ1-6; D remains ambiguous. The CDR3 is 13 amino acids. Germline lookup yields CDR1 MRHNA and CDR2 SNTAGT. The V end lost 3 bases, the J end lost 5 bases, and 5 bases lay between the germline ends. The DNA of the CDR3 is TGTGCCAGCAGTGAGCAGCATAATTCACCCCTCCACTTT. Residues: CASSEQHNSPLHF.

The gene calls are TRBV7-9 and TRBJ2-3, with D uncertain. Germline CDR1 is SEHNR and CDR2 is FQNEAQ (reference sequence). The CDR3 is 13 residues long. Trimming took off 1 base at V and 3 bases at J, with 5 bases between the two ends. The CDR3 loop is CASSLVGTDTQYF. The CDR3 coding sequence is TGTGCCAGCAGCTTAGTTGGGACAGATACGCAGTATTTT.

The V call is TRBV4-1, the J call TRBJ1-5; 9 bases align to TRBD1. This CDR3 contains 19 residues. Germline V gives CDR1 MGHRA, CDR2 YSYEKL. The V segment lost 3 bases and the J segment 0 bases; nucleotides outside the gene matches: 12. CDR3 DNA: TGCGCCAGCAGCCAGGTACCGGGACAGGGAGATTATAGCAATCAGCCCCAGCATTTT. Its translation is CASSQVPGQGDYSNQPQHF.